The rows below give T cell receptor beta chains drawn from one sample of a study of blood T cell repertoires in COVID-19. The protocol was immunoSEQ multiplex PCR, while the TCRdb copy is restricted to in-frame clones and leaves out a portion. The sample records 270,000 or so clones, approximately 91% being singletons. Sequenced input: PBMCs or T cells enriched from blood (not recorded which). Every receptor here comes from a woman aged 40 to 55 with acute COVID-19. Each CDR3 is given with its conserved first and last residue. The order of the fields is D gene, J gene, clone size, V gene, CDR3 length, CDR3 DNA, CDR3 protein. A D gene is named only where the DNA matches it firmly. Some rows have no size entry. The others give once, few or many, or a class for an expanded clone.

d_gene: -
j_gene: TRBJ1-3
abundance: -
v_gene: TRBV5-8
len: 15
CDR3nt: TGTGCCAGCAGCCGACAGGACCACTCTGGAAACACCATATATTTT
CDR3aa: CASSRQDHSGNTIYF

d_gene: -
j_gene: TRBJ2-1
abundance: once
v_gene: TRBV5-6
len: 17
CDR3nt: TGTGCCAGCAGCCCGCGACTTAATCTGCTTCATTACAATGAGCAGTTCTTC
CDR3aa: CASSPRLNLLHYNEQFF

d_gene: -
j_gene: TRBJ2-7
abundance: -
v_gene: TRBV27
len: 15
CDR3nt: TGTGCCAGTCGCTCCCACCGGGGAGCGTCCTACGAGCAGTACTTC
CDR3aa: CASRSHRGASYEQYF

d_gene: TRBD1
j_gene: TRBJ1-2
abundance: -
v_gene: TRBV6-5
len: 14
CDR3nt: TGTGCCAGCAGTTACAAGGGACAGTCCTATGGCTACACCTTC
CDR3aa: CASSYKGQSYGYTF

d_gene: -
j_gene: TRBJ2-5
abundance: -
v_gene: TRBV3-1/TRBV3-2
len: 14
CDR3nt: TGTGCCAGCAGCCCATCCCCACTAGGGGGGACCCAGTACTTC
CDR3aa: CASSPSPLGGTQYF

d_gene: -
j_gene: TRBJ2-5
abundance: many
v_gene: TRBV27
len: 17
CDR3nt: TGTGCCAGCAGCCCCCGGACTGGAGAATTGTACCAAGAGACCCAGTACTTC
CDR3aa: CASSPRTGELYQETQYF

d_gene: -
j_gene: TRBJ2-3
abundance: -
v_gene: TRBV7-3
len: 13
CDR3nt: TGTGCCAGCGTAAAGGAGGGCACAGATACGCAGTATTTT
CDR3aa: CASVKEGTDTQYF

d_gene: -
j_gene: TRBJ1-1
abundance: -
v_gene: TRBV7-9
len: 13
CDR3nt: TGTGCCAGCAGCTTAGATCGGGGCACTGAAGCTTTCTTT
CDR3aa: CASSLDRGTEAFF

d_gene: -
j_gene: TRBJ2-3
abundance: -
v_gene: TRBV5-6
len: 16
CDR3nt: TGTGCCAGCAGCTCCCTAAGATGGGGGGAGGCAGATACGCAGTATTTT
CDR3aa: CASSSLRWGEADTQYF

d_gene: TRBD1
j_gene: TRBJ1-2
abundance: -
v_gene: TRBV5-8
len: 13
CDR3nt: TGTGCCAGCAGACACAGGACAGGGGTTGGCTACACCTTC
CDR3aa: CASRHRTGVGYTF

d_gene: TRBD1
j_gene: TRBJ1-6
abundance: once
v_gene: TRBV3-1/TRBV3-2
len: 16
CDR3nt: TGTGCCAGCAGCCAAGCAACCGACAGGGTCGGGCCACCCCTCCACTTT
CDR3aa: CASSQATDRVGPPLHF

d_gene: -
j_gene: TRBJ1-1
abundance: once
v_gene: TRBV18
len: 12
CDR3nt: TGTGCCAGCTCACCACAGAGCACTGAAGCTTTCTTT
CDR3aa: CASSPQSTEAFF

d_gene: -
j_gene: TRBJ2-3
abundance: -
v_gene: TRBV21-1
len: 14
CDR3nt: TGTGCCAGCAGCAGCAGGGAAACCACAGATACGCAGTATTTT
CDR3aa: CASSSRETTDTQYF

d_gene: -
j_gene: TRBJ2-3
abundance: once
v_gene: TRBV4-2
len: 16
CDR3nt: TGTGCCAGCAGCCAAGAGAGCGGGACAAGCACAGATACGCAGTATTTT
CDR3aa: CASSQESGTSTDTQYF

d_gene: TRBD1
j_gene: TRBJ1-4
abundance: -
v_gene: TRBV5-1
len: 15
CDR3nt: TGCGCCAGCAGCCGGGGGACAGTGGAGGGAGAAAAACTGTTTTTT
CDR3aa: CASSRGTVEGEKLFF

d_gene: -
j_gene: TRBJ1-5
abundance: -
v_gene: TRBV7-9
len: 14
CDR3nt: TGTGCCAGCAGCCAAGGAAATCCAGGGCAGCCCCAGCATTTT
CDR3aa: CASSQGNPGQPQHF

d_gene: -
j_gene: TRBJ2-1
abundance: -
v_gene: TRBV3-1/TRBV3-2
len: 14
CDR3nt: TGTGCCAGCAGCTGGGGCATGGCTAGCAATGAGCAGTTCTTC
CDR3aa: CASSWGMASNEQFF

d_gene: TRBD2
j_gene: TRBJ2-1
abundance: -
v_gene: TRBV2
len: 15
CDR3nt: TGTGCCAGCAGTGAAATTCTAGCGGGGGACAATGAGCAGTTCTTC
CDR3aa: CASSEILAGDNEQFF

d_gene: -
j_gene: TRBJ2-1
abundance: -
v_gene: TRBV7-9
len: 12
CDR3nt: TGTGCCAGCAGCTTAGAATCGCTTAGTCAGTTCTTC
CDR3aa: CASSLESLSQFF

d_gene: TRBD1
j_gene: TRBJ1-3
abundance: -
v_gene: TRBV30
len: 16
CDR3nt: TGTGCCTGGAGTAATTCCCGGACAGGGGCTGGAAACACCATATATTTT
CDR3aa: CAWSNSRTGAGNTIYF

d_gene: -
j_gene: TRBJ2-1
abundance: -
v_gene: TRBV5-4
len: 14
CDR3nt: TGTGCCAGCAGCGCTGCTAGCAGTTACAATGAGCAGTTCTTC
CDR3aa: CASSAASSYNEQFF

d_gene: TRBD1
j_gene: TRBJ1-4
abundance: -
v_gene: TRBV4-2
len: 16
CDR3nt: TGTGCCAGCAGCCAAGATTCGGGACAGGGGAGTGAAAAACTGTTTTTT
CDR3aa: CASSQDSGQGSEKLFF

d_gene: -
j_gene: TRBJ1-5
abundance: -
v_gene: TRBV24-1
len: 14
CDR3nt: TGTGCCACCAGTGATGGTCAGGCGAATCAGCCCCAGCATTTT
CDR3aa: CATSDGQANQPQHF

d_gene: TRBD1
j_gene: TRBJ1-2
abundance: -
v_gene: TRBV28
len: 15
CDR3nt: TGTGCCAGCAGTTATGGGGACAGGGCTAACTATGGCTACACCTTC
CDR3aa: CASSYGDRANYGYTF

d_gene: TRBD2
j_gene: TRBJ2-3
abundance: -
v_gene: TRBV7-9
len: 17
CDR3nt: TGTGCCAGCAGCTCCGGACTAGCGGGGGGGCGCACAGATACGCAGTATTTT
CDR3aa: CASSSGLAGGRTDTQYF

d_gene: TRBD1
j_gene: TRBJ1-2
abundance: -
v_gene: TRBV5-1
len: 14
CDR3nt: TGCGCCAGCAGCCGGGACAGGGACGTCTATGGCTACACCTTC
CDR3aa: CASSRDRDVYGYTF

d_gene: TRBD2
j_gene: TRBJ2-1
abundance: -
v_gene: TRBV18
len: 16
CDR3nt: TGTGCCAGCTCACCGCCTAGCGGGCCCCTCATCAATGAGCAGTTCTTC
CDR3aa: CASSPPSGPLINEQFF

d_gene: TRBD1
j_gene: TRBJ1-5
abundance: -
v_gene: TRBV13
len: 17
CDR3nt: TGTGCCAGCAGCTTAGCGGGGACAGGGGGCCGCAATCAGCCCCAGCATTTT
CDR3aa: CASSLAGTGGRNQPQHF

d_gene: -
j_gene: TRBJ1-5
abundance: -
v_gene: TRBV7-2
len: 14
CDR3nt: TGTGCCAGCAGCATTCGACTGATGAATCAGCCCCAGCATTTT
CDR3aa: CASSIRLMNQPQHF

d_gene: -
j_gene: TRBJ1-1
abundance: -
v_gene: TRBV5-5
len: 14
CDR3nt: TGTGCCAGCAGCTACCCCGGGGTGAACACTGAAGCTTTCTTT
CDR3aa: CASSYPGVNTEAFF

d_gene: -
j_gene: TRBJ2-1
abundance: once
v_gene: TRBV7-9
len: 14
CDR3nt: TGTGCCAGCGGCCCCGGAGATAGCGTCAATGAGCAGTTCTTC
CDR3aa: CASGPGDSVNEQFF

d_gene: TRBD1
j_gene: TRBJ1-5
abundance: -
v_gene: TRBV28
len: 13
CDR3nt: TGTGCCGGGGGGGGACAGGGAACTTCGCCCCAGCATTTT
CDR3aa: CAGGGQGTSPQHF

d_gene: -
j_gene: TRBJ1-1
abundance: -
v_gene: TRBV27
len: 15
CDR3nt: TGTGCCAGCAGTTTAGGTGGGGGGGTGGGAACTGAAGCTTTCTTT
CDR3aa: CASSLGGGVGTEAFF

d_gene: TRBD1
j_gene: TRBJ2-1
abundance: -
v_gene: TRBV15
len: 17
CDR3nt: TGTGCCACCAGCCCTCGGTGGACAGGGGGCGGCTACAATGAGCAGTTCTTC
CDR3aa: CATSPRWTGGGYNEQFF

d_gene: -
j_gene: TRBJ2-6
abundance: -
v_gene: TRBV10-3
len: 15
CDR3nt: TGTGCCATCAGTACCGGGGGTTCTGGGGCCAACGTCCTGACTTTC
CDR3aa: CAISTGGSGANVLTF

d_gene: TRBD2
j_gene: TRBJ2-1
abundance: -
v_gene: TRBV30
len: 15
CDR3nt: TGTGCCTGGAAGACGAATAGCGGGCCCTACAATGAGCAGTTCTTC
CDR3aa: CAWKTNSGPYNEQFF

d_gene: TRBD2
j_gene: TRBJ2-7
abundance: -
v_gene: TRBV5-6
len: 16
CDR3nt: TGTGCCAGCAGCCTCCGGACGAGCGGGAGGGCAAATGAGCAGTACTTC
CDR3aa: CASSLRTSGRANEQYF

d_gene: -
j_gene: TRBJ2-1
abundance: -
v_gene: TRBV6-5
len: 11
CDR3nt: TGTGCCAGCAGCCAGTACAATGAGCAGTTCTTC
CDR3aa: CASSQYNEQFF

d_gene: -
j_gene: TRBJ2-3
abundance: -
v_gene: TRBV7-2
len: 15
CDR3nt: TGTGCCAGCAGCTTAGTGGGGGGGGGCCGGGATACGCAGTATTTT
CDR3aa: CASSLVGGGRDTQYF

d_gene: -
j_gene: TRBJ2-3
abundance: -
v_gene: TRBV5-4
len: 16
CDR3nt: TGTGCCAGCACCCTGGGGGTCGGCGGGGGCACAGATACGCAGTATTTT
CDR3aa: CASTLGVGGGTDTQYF

d_gene: TRBD1
j_gene: TRBJ2-1
abundance: -
v_gene: TRBV28
len: 15
CDR3nt: TGTGCCAGCAGTTCTCTCGGACAGGGGAAAAATGAGCAGTTCTTC
CDR3aa: CASSSLGQGKNEQFF

d_gene: -
j_gene: TRBJ2-1
abundance: -
v_gene: TRBV19
len: 12
CDR3nt: TGTGCCAGTAGTCGGGAGTCGGTCGGACAGTTCTTC
CDR3aa: CASSRESVGQFF

d_gene: -
j_gene: TRBJ2-1
abundance: once
v_gene: TRBV24-1
len: 9
CDR3nt: TGCCCCATCTACAATGAGCAGTTCTTC
CDR3aa: CPIYNEQFF

d_gene: -
j_gene: TRBJ1-2
abundance: -
v_gene: TRBV18
len: 14
CDR3nt: TGTGCCAGCTCACCACCGACAGTAAACTATGGCTACACCTTC
CDR3aa: CASSPPTVNYGYTF

d_gene: TRBD2
j_gene: TRBJ2-1
abundance: -
v_gene: TRBV19
len: 15
CDR3nt: TGTGCCAGTAGTATGGGTACTAGCGGGAGAAATGAGCAGTTCTTC
CDR3aa: CASSMGTSGRNEQFF

d_gene: TRBD1
j_gene: TRBJ2-2
abundance: -
v_gene: TRBV11-2
len: 15
CDR3nt: TGTGCCAGCAGCCTCGGGACAGTAAACACCGGGGAGCTGTTTTTT
CDR3aa: CASSLGTVNTGELFF

d_gene: -
j_gene: TRBJ1-2
abundance: -
v_gene: TRBV6-5
len: 12
CDR3nt: TGTGCCAGCTCCGGGTTTGTAGGTGGCTACACCTTC
CDR3aa: CASSGFVGGYTF

d_gene: TRBD1
j_gene: TRBJ2-7
abundance: -
v_gene: TRBV4-3
len: 15
CDR3nt: TGCGCCAGCAGCACCCGACAGGGGGTGACCTACGAGCAGTACTTC
CDR3aa: CASSTRQGVTYEQYF

d_gene: -
j_gene: TRBJ2-1
abundance: -
v_gene: TRBV7-3
len: 13
CDR3nt: TGTGCCAGCAGCCCCCAAGCTATCAATGAGCAGTTCTTC
CDR3aa: CASSPQAINEQFF